This TCR beta chain emerged from a study of blood T cell repertoires in COVID-19. Study-wide context: Some COVID-19 samples were acute and others convalescent; all came from the United States, Italy and Spain. Sources were T cells, B-cell-depleted T cells, or PBMCs; the material itself was cDNA or gDNA.

J was trimmed by 3 bases and V by 3 bases; bases with no gene match: 1. This CDR3 is 13 amino acids long. CDR1 and CDR2 from the germline V gene are DFQATT and SNEGSKA (reference sequence). This clone appeared once. Methods used by the authors: By means of reference gene primer amplification, nucleated cell counts were estimated. The data were produced by immunoSEQ multiplex PCR, yet TCRdb's version contains in-frame clones alone and is incomplete. V and J calls and clone size are copied from that table; D and trimming were computed from the DNA. The sample carries 250,000 to 350,000 clones, approximately 88% recorded once.

The chain combines TRBV20-1 with TRBJ1-3; 8 bases match TRBD1. This TCR came from a woman in her 30s who had recovered from COVID-19. Sample: peripheral blood. CDR3 sequence: CSASTGGGNTIYF. Written as DNA, the CDR3 is TGCAGTGCTAGTACAGGGGGTGGAAACACCATATATTTT.